A single TCR beta chain is shown here with its context. This entry comes from a study of shared T cell receptors in the human thymus. Trimming stripped 2 bases from V and 0 bases from J, with 19 bases between. The CDR3 has 19 amino acids. The germline V gene has CDR1 WSHSY and CDR2 SAAADI. This table comes from immunoSEQ multiplex PCR, and its TCRdb copy is limited to in-frame clones, with some not included. Of 600,000 or so clones listed, around 87% are singletons. The sample was also linked to a second study, of human thymus T cells. This second report adds: Resections obtained during corrective heart surgery supplied the thymus tissue. Thymic repertoires overlap heavily among unrelated individuals, related research has reported.

This TCR was sampled from a boy in the first two years of life with a congenital heart defect. The sequenced sample was thymocytes. This chain links TRBV10-2 with TRBJ2-2; a weak D match, TRBD2 (7 bases). Here the CDR3 DNA reads TGCGCCAGCAGTGAGGAGGGGGGGGGCCTCCTCCCGAACACCGGGGAGCTGTTTTTT. Protein product: CASSEEGGGLLPNTGELFF.